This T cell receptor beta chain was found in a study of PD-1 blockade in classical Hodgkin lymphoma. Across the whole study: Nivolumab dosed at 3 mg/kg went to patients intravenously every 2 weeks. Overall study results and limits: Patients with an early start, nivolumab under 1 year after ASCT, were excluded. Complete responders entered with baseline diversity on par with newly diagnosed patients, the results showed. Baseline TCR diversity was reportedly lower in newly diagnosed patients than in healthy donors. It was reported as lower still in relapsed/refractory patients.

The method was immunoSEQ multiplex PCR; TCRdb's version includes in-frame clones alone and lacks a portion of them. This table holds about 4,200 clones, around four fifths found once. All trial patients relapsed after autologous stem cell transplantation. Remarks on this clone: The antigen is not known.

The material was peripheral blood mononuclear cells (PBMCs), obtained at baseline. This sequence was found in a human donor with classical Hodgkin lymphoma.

The CDR3 spells CAWSAPGHRDTEAFF. CDR3 DNA: TGTGCCTGGAGTGCACCGGGACACCGGGACACTGAAGCTTTCTTT. This chain uses TRBV30 with TRBJ1-1, with D possibly matching TRBD1 (6 bases). From germline, CDR1 is GTSNPN and CDR2 SVGIG (reference sequence). CDR3 length equals 15 residues. Trimming removed 1 base from V and 3 bases from J, with 15 bases in between.